Following are 5 T cell receptor beta chains from one sample sequenced in a study of T cells in Graves' hyperthyroidism and ophthalmopathy. Amplification of TCR beta CDR3 regions used RNA as the template. Initially, a first-round RT-PCR of the TCR CDR3 employed the HTBI primer set. TCRdb independently ran MiXCR on the multiplex PCR reads; one entry per CDR3 protein. The sample records 480,000 or so distinct CDR3 sequences, about 45% being singletons. Sequenced: peripheral blood or thyroid tissue (not recorded which). These TCRs come from an adult woman with Graves' disease, either hyperthyroidism or ophthalmopathy (not recorded which).

Many counts were recorded for this clonotype. The chain is built from TRBV2 and TRBJ2-7; perhaps TRBD1 as D (7 bases). The CDR3 is 15 residues long. The germline gives CDR1 SNHLY, CDR2 FYNNEI. V was clipped by 6 bases and J by 0 bases, with 15 bases between them. CDR3 sequence: CASSGGQYNSYEQYF. CDR3 bases: TGTGCCAGCAGCGGGGGACAGTACAACTCCTACGAGCAGTACTTC.

The J gene is TRBJ1-1, the V gene TRBV25-1; 9 nucleotides align to TRBD1. V was clipped by 8 bases and J by 5 bases; unmatched bases: 9. CDR3 length: 14 amino acids. The germline V gene encodes CDR1 MGHDK and CDR2 SYGVNS. The CDR3 here is CASLVGTGRTEAFF. In DNA, the CDR3 is TGTGCCAGCTTAGTGGGGACAGGGCGGACTGAAGCTTTCTTT.

This clonotype was detected ten times or more. V is TRBV2 and J is TRBJ1-1; 7 bases line up with TRBD1. Per germline, CDR1 SNHLY and CDR2 FYNNEI. The junction had 8 bases not matched to a gene; V was cut back by 6 bases and J by 4 bases. The CDR3 consists of 14 residues. The CDR3 bases are TGTGCCAGCAGGAGGGACAGACAAGCCACTGAAGCTTTCTTT. As protein: CASRRDRQATEAFF.

The chain recombines TRBV5-1 with TRBJ2-7; D call uncertain. V lost 0 bases and J 7 bases, leaving 20 bases between the germline ends. The germline V gene has CDR1 SGHRS and CDR2 YFSETQ. The CDR3 has 16 amino acids. CDR3 in DNA: TGCGCCAGCAGCTTGGGGCGGCCGCCTTTTCTAATGGAGCAGTACTTC. Translation: CASSLGRPPFLMEQYF.

The J gene is TRBJ2-7, the V gene TRBV7-2; TRBD1 matches 7 bases. In germline, CDR1 is SGHTA, CDR2 FQGNSA. After removal of 5 bases from V and 4 bases from J, the junction contained 11 bases not matched to a gene. This CDR3 is built from 15 residues. The CDR3 DNA is TGTGCCAGCAGCCCTGACATTGGACAGGCGTACGAGCAGTACTTC. Protein sequence: CASSPDIGQAYEQYF.